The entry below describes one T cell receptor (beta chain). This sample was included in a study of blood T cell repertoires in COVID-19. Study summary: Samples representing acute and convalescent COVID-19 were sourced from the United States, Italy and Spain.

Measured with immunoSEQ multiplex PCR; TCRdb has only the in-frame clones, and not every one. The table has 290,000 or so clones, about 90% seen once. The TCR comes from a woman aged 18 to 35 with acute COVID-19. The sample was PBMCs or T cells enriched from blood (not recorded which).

CDR3 amino acids: CSVEETGGGGQHF. CDR3 DNA sequence: TGCAGCGTTGAGGAGACAGGGGGTGGCGGCCAGCATTTT. The chain is built from TRBV29-1 and TRBJ1-5; TRBD1 matches 9 bases. Trimming at V came to 3 bases and at J to 12 bases, leaving 9 bases not matched to a gene. Germline lookup yields CDR1 SQVTM and CDR2 ANQGSEA. CDR3 length equals 13 residues.